Included here is one TCR beta chain sequence, with context. Its antigen is undetermined. A read error may produce the germline difference seen at one junction end. This record belongs to a study of cytomegalovirus exposure and HLA in healthy donors. Primers included in the PCR were 60 Vbeta and 13 Jbeta primers. Profiling relied on immunoSEQ multiplex PCR, and the TCRdb table lists in-frame clones only, not all of them. The data contain some 170,000 clones, 80% of them singletons. Study-level findings and limits: Researchers had no immune exposure information except CMV serostatus available. The study labeled about 160 TCR beta chains cytomegalovirus-associated.

CDR3 size: 17 residues. The germline V gene has CDR1 LNHDA and CDR2 SQIVND (reference sequence). This receptor was obtained from a man younger than 30 in good health and CMV-seropositive. The sequenced material came from PBMCs. This chain uses TRBV19 with TRBJ2-7; 14 positions match TRBD2. CDR3 nucleotide sequence: TGTGCCAGTAGTCCCGGGACTAGCGGGGGACTTTCCTATGAGCAGTACTTC. It yields the protein CASSPGTSGGLSYEQYF. Full variable domain (remainder filled in from reference TRBV19 and TRBJ2-7): DGGITQSPKYLFRKEGQNVTLSCEQNLNHDAMYWYRQDPGQGLRLIYYSQIVNDFQKGDIAEGYSVSREKKESFPLTVTSAQKNPTAFYLCASSPGTSGGLSYEQYFGPGTRLTVT.